A single sample is the source of the 10 T cell receptor beta chains below, sequenced in a study of blood T cell repertoires in COVID-19. Sequencing used immunoSEQ multiplex PCR; TCRdb keeps in-frame clones, though not all of them. The sample consists of around 290,000 clones, roughly nine tenths of them appearing once. Sequenced material: peripheral blood. These receptors were collected from a woman aged 30 to 39 with COVID-19, enrolled during active disease.

V gene TRBV5-6 combines with J gene TRBJ2-3, with no clear D. Germline V gene data show CDR1 as SGHDT and CDR2 as YYEEEE. The length of the CDR3 is 17 residues. V lost 1 base and J 0 bases, leaving 15 bases between the germline ends. The CDR3 protein is CASSLQVRVSSTDTQYF. The CDR3 region has the DNA TGTGCCAGCAGCTTGCAAGTCCGGGTCTCTAGCACAGATACGCAGTATTTT.

The gene calls are TRBV27 and TRBJ1-2; 8 bases align to TRBD1. CDR1 MNHEY and CDR2 SMNVEV come from the germline V gene (reference sequence). The CDR3 is 17 residues long. J lost 5 bases, V lost 2 bases, and 13 bases had no gene match. CDR3 sequence (DNA): TGTGCCAGCAGTTTAAGCCGCGACAGGGGAGGGAGATATGGCTACACCTTC. It specifies CASSLSRDRGGRYGYTF.

The CDR3 loop is CASRGGLAVSYEQYF. In DNA, the CDR3 is TGCGCCAGCAGGGGCGGACTAGCGGTTTCCTACGAGCAGTACTTC. The chain is built from TRBV5-1 and TRBJ2-7, with TRBD2 matching over 10 bases. This CDR3 has 15 residues. Per germline, CDR1 SGHRS and CDR2 YFSETQ. V trimming: 5 bases; J trimming: 1 base; junction bases outside the gene matches: 6.

This clone was recorded once. The gene calls are TRBV5-4 and TRBJ2-3; 13 bases line up with TRBD2. Germline V lookup: CDR1 SGHNT, CDR2 YYREEE (reference sequence). This CDR3 has 15 amino acids. The ends lost 6 bases at V and 14 bases at J; junction bases unmatched: 15. DNA of the CDR3: TGTGCCAGCACCCCTGGGGGGACTAGCGGGAATAAATGGTATTTT. Amino acid sequence: CASTPGGTSGNKWYF. The entire variable domain, with the rest obtained from reference TRBV5-4 and TRBJ2-3, is as follows: ETGVTQSPTHLIKTRGQQVTLRCSSQSGHNTVSWYQQALGQGPQFIFQYYREEENGRGNFPPRFSGLQFPNYSSELNVNALELDDSALYLCASTPGGTSGNKWYFGPGTRLTVL.

This clone was counted only a few times. V gene TRBV3-1 (or the pseudogene TRBV3-2) combines with J gene TRBJ2-3, with 10 bases aligning to TRBD2. CDR1 and CDR2 (germline): LGHDT, YNNKEL (reference sequence). The CDR3 sequence is 18 residues long. With 4 bases clipped from V and 4 bases from J, the junction kept 14 bases outside the gene matches. CDR3 DNA: TGTGCCAGCAGCCTCCGGACTAGCGGTCGGAACGGCGCAGATACGCAGTATTTT. It encodes CASSLRTSGRNGADTQYF.

Comments on this clone: This CDR3 is also generated by other DNA sequences in the sample. J is TRBJ1-5 and V is TRBV19; no reliable D call. V was clipped by 0 bases and J by 4 bases, with 4 bases between them. In germline, CDR1 is LNHDA, CDR2 SQIVND (reference sequence). The CDR3 loop spans 13 amino acids. The CDR3 nucleotides are TGTGCCAGTAGTATAGAACGGAATCAGCCCCAGCATTTT. It is translated as CASSIERNQPQHF.

The DNA for the CDR3 is TGCGCCAGCAGTGAGTCGCGCCCGGGACAGGGCGACGAGCAGTACTTC. It is translated as CASSESRPGQGDEQYF. V and J are TRBV10-1 and TRBJ2-7; 9 nucleotides match TRBD1. This CDR3 comprises 16 residues. After removal of 0 bases from V and 5 bases from J, the junction contained 8 bases not matched to a gene. Looked up from germline, CDR1 is WNHNN and CDR2 is SYGVQD (reference sequence).

This clone was detected only once. The rearrangement links TRBV30 to TRBJ1-4; 9 bases agree with TRBD1. The CDR3 totals 17 residues. The V segment lost 0 bases and the J segment 3 bases; nucleotides outside the gene matches: 8. From germline, CDR1 is GTSNPN and CDR2 SVGIG (reference sequence). CDR3 sequence reads: CAWSVYRGPRSNEKLFF. CDR3 DNA sequence: TGTGCCTGGAGTGTTTACAGGGGGCCACGATCTAATGAAAAACTGTTTTTT.

The chain combines TRBV14 with TRBJ1-2; the D is unclear. Trimming cost V 1 base and J 4 bases, with 7 bases left between them. The CDR3 consists of 13 residues. Per germline, CDR1 SGHDN and CDR2 FVKESK. The CDR3 bases are TGTGCCAGCAGCCAAGCCCTCCCCTATGGCTACACCTTC. Residues: CASSQALPYGYTF.

The genes are TRBV27 and TRBJ1-4; D is unclear. The V end was cut by 4 bases, the J end by 5 bases, with 17 bases between. The V gene's germline CDR1 is MNHEY and CDR2 SMNVEV (reference sequence). There are 16 residues in the CDR3. The CDR3 is CASSSEPPRGNEKLFF. The CDR3 nucleotides read TGTGCCAGCAGTTCCGAGCCACCACGAGGAAATGAAAAACTGTTTTTT.